A selection of T cell receptor beta chains follows, all from one sample in a study of blood T cell repertoires in COVID-19. Using immunoSEQ multiplex PCR, the repertoire was profiled, and TCRdb retains in-frame clones only, with some absent. The repertoire holds 55,000 or so clones, with about 89% as singletons. The source material was peripheral blood. The receptors here all came from a man aged 55 to 70 with active or convalescent COVID-19. Both conserved end residues are trimmed from each CDR3. Each record gives: CDR3 protein, D gene, V gene. The D gene is left open where the match is weak.

ASSLGSDGLGYGYT	NA	TRBV7-9
ATSPRGAAGLRLAGPYNEQF	TRBD2	TRBV15
ASSTRTGRDYGYT	TRBD1	TRBV19
ASSLVSPGRGTGELF	NA	TRBV5-4
ASSVNQGSSEAF	NA	TRBV9
ASSPSIDRSYEQY	NA	TRBV18
ASGKGQSTDTQY	TRBD1	TRBV12-5
ASSSRSAGSTDTQY	TRBD2	TRBV6-5
ASSYPGTGTYEQY	NA	TRBV6-2/TRBV6-3
ASSHPRQGRYGYT	TRBD1	TRBV6-5
ASAGLAGGGDEQF	TRBD2	TRBV6-5
ASSYLDSPNQPQH	NA	TRBV6-2/TRBV6-3
AWRRQLNTEAF	NA	TRBV30
ASSPILREPVGELF	NA	TRBV4-1
ASSILSRDQPQH	NA	TRBV19
ASSSGPSGGGAGELF	TRBD2	TRBV11-2
ASSYGTASPGANVLT	TRBD1	TRBV6-2/TRBV6-3
ASRGNRGDQPQH	TRBD1	TRBV7-8
ASSLAPPPYNEQF	NA	TRBV5-1
ASSLGGQGVNYGYT	TRBD1	TRBV28
ASSLGNTNYGYT	NA	TRBV5-1
ASSQNTGLASDEQF	TRBD2	TRBV19
ASSRQGHKETQY	TRBD1	TRBV6-6
SVRDRLNTGELF	TRBD1	TRBV29-1
ATRGGRRNPGQGNNTEAF	TRBD1	TRBV15